The clone carrying this T cell receptor beta chain was found a few times. It was patients with CD8+CD57+ cell expansion by flow cytometry who were chosen for sequencing. Patients were treatment-naive when blood was sampled. These data are taken from a study of CD8+CD57+ T cells in acquired aplastic anemia. For CDR3 and TCR beta VDJ profiling, genomic DNA was the template used. One entry per CDR3 protein, called by TCRdb with MiXCR from the reads. The sample has 210,000 or so distinct CDR3 sequences, around 50% seen once. Specimen: sorted CD4+, CD8+, or CD8+CD57+ T cells (not recorded which) from PBMCs. The TCR was taken from a human donor with aplastic anemia.

The CDR3 bases are TGTGCCAGCAGCTTAGCGCTAGCACCCTACGAGCAGTACTTC. It encodes CASSLALAPYEQYF. This chain joins TRBV7-9 and TRBJ2-7, with a weak D call TRBD2 (5 bases). V was trimmed by 0 bases and J by 2 bases, leaving 8 bases between them. This CDR3 has 14 amino acids. Germline CDR1 reads SEHNR; CDR2 reads FQNEAQ (reference sequence).